Described below is a single T cell receptor beta chain sequence and its context. As yet, its antigen is unknown. Germline and junction disagree at one end, which may indicate a read error. The sample comes from a study of chemoradiotherapy in HPV16-positive cancers. Study observations and caveats: Non-HPV-specific T cells did not expand in tumors during treatment, whereas candidate HPV-specific clones and E7-related motifs did. In HPV16-positive patients, HPV-responsive T-cell expansion tracked better recurrence-free survival.

Here immunoSEQ multiplex PCR was the method, and the copy in TCRdb shows in-frame clones only, minus some. The table lists 20,000 to 30,000 clones, approximately 93% of them singletons. Repertoires were sampled repeatedly during chemoradiotherapy. Germline V lookup: CDR1 LNHDA, CDR2 SQIVND (reference sequence). The CDR3 sequence is 13 residues long. This specimen was taken from a patient who underwent chemoradiotherapy. The V call is TRBV19, the J call TRBJ1-1; no clear D gene. The receptor comes from a human donor with HPV-associated anogenital cancer. CDR3 bases: TGTGCCAGTAGCGTACGCCCCGAGATGGGTGGTTCCTTT. This translates into CASSVRPEMGGSF.